The sequence of this TCR beta chain was determined in a study of T-cell memory formation after mild COVID-19. Overall study results and limits: The authors left the SARS-CoV-2 specificity of second-wave clones peaking on day 37 unconfirmed.

The CDR3 totals 14 residues. Looked up from germline, CDR1 is LNHDA and CDR2 is SQIVND (reference sequence). As concerns this clonotype: As yet, its antigen is unknown. At one end the junction does not follow the germline gene, possibly because of a read error.

TCRdb passed the 5' RACE reads through MiXCR, listing each CDR3 protein once. The table records 400,000 to 500,000 distinct CDR3 sequences, roughly 20% of them present only once. The sample consisted of PBMCs or a T cell subset sorted from them (not recorded which). This TCR derives from an adult woman who had mild COVID-19 (a few samples of this study predate the infection). Cell type and time point are not known. The chain has TRBV19 and TRBJ2-7; 7 bases are a match to TRBD1. This CDR3 reads CASSIRGTSNEQYF. CDR3 bases: TGTGCCAGCTCGATCAGGGGGACCTCCAACGAGCAGTACTTC.